What follows are 23 T cell receptor beta chains derived from one specimen sequenced in a study of blood T cell repertoires in COVID-19. Libraries were prepared by immunoSEQ multiplex PCR; TCRdb keeps only in-frame clonotypes and omits some of them. The data hold 40,000 to 50,000 clones, with about 85% observed a single time. Sequenced input: peripheral blood. The receptors come from a woman aged 80 or over with acute or convalescent COVID-19.

The rearrangement joins TRBV7-2 to TRBJ2-1, with D possibly being TRBD2 (5 bases). The V and J ends lost 5 bases and 0 bases respectively, with 23 bases between them. CDR1 SGHTA and CDR2 FQGNSA come from the germline V gene. The CDR3 consists of 19 residues. CDR3 amino acids: CASSPPDAGSISSYNEQFF. The CDR3 DNA reads TGTGCCAGCAGCCCCCCAGATGCGGGCTCGATTAGCTCCTACAATGAGCAGTTCTTC.

The J gene is TRBJ1-4, the V gene TRBV28; perhaps TRBD1 as D (6 bases). V dropped 2 bases and J dropped 7 bases, with 14 bases sitting between them. The CDR3 runs 15 residues. Per the germline V gene, CDR1 is MDHEN and CDR2 is SYDVKM. The CDR3 protein is CASSLRTAYAEKLFF. Written as DNA, the CDR3 is TGTGCCAGCAGTTTAAGGACAGCCTACGCTGAAAAACTGTTTTTT.

This sequence joins TRBV19 and TRBJ1-1; D ambiguous. V gave up 3 bases and J gave up 2 bases, with 7 bases separating them. This CDR3 has 13 residues. Germline CDR1 is LNHDA and CDR2 is SQIVND (reference sequence). DNA for the CDR3: TGTGCCAGTAGTATGACACCTAACACTGAAGCTTTCTTT. Residues: CASSMTPNTEAFF.

The chain has TRBV19 and TRBJ2-3; 16 bases align to TRBD2. Germline lookup yields CDR1 LNHDA and CDR2 SQIVND (reference sequence). The length of the CDR3 is 17 residues. V gave up 5 bases and J gave up 6 bases; unmatched junction bases: 8. The CDR3 region is CASSEGTSGGARDTQYF. CDR3 nucleotide sequence: TGTGCCAGTAGTGAGGGGACTAGCGGGGGGGCCCGGGATACGCAGTATTTT.

The chain couples TRBV6-6 to TRBJ2-1; 9 nucleotides align to TRBD2. After removal of 5 bases from V and 0 bases from J, the junction contained 11 bases not matched to a gene. The CDR3 is 18 residues long. Germline V CDR1 and CDR2: MNHNY, SVGAGI (reference sequence). The CDR3 bases are TGTGCCAGCAGTCAACTAGCGGGTGGCCTTAGCTCCTACAATGAGCAGTTCTTC. Protein: CASSQLAGGLSSYNEQFF.

This chain joins TRBV3-1 (or the pseudogene TRBV3-2) and TRBJ1-4; D may be TRBD1 (5 bases). The CDR3 length is 15 residues. Trimming took off 1 base at V and 8 bases at J, with 14 bases between the two ends. Germline CDR1 LGHDT, CDR2 YNNKEL (reference sequence). Here the CDR3 DNA reads TGTGCCAGCAGCCAAGCGGGGTTCCGGGGGGAAAAACTGTTTTTT. It codes for CASSQAGFRGEKLFF.

This clone was seen only once. The chain employs TRBV6-1 and TRBJ1-2; D remains unclear. This CDR3 comprises 13 residues. V lost 2 bases, J lost 4 bases, and 8 bases lay in between. Germline CDR1 is MNHNS and CDR2 is SASEGT. In nucleotides, the CDR3 is TGTGCCAGCAGTGAACTACCCTCCTATGGCTACACCTTC. Protein: CASSELPSYGYTF.

The J gene is TRBJ1-5, the V gene TRBV29-1; 7 bases align to TRBD1. The V gene's germline CDR1 is SQVTM and CDR2 ANQGSEA. J gave up 6 bases and V 4 bases, and 6 bases lay outside the gene matches. The length of the CDR3 is 13 residues. The CDR3 loop is CSVVGGDGQPQHF. The CDR3 bases are TGCAGCGTTGTAGGGGGCGACGGTCAGCCCCAGCATTTT. The full variable domain, rest sourced from reference TRBV29-1 and TRBJ1-5, is SAVISQKPSRDICQRGTSLTIQCQVDSQVTMMFWYRQQPGQSLTLIATANQGSEATYESGFVIDKFPISRPNLTFSTLTVSNMSPEDSSIYLCSVVGGDGQPQHFGDGTRLSIL.

The genes are TRBV10-3 and TRBJ1-6, with 8 bases that match TRBD1. CDR1 and CDR2 from the germline V gene are ENHRY and SYGVKD. The CDR3 spans 15 residues. J gave up 0 bases and V 6 bases, and 1 base lay outside the gene matches. The CDR3 here is CAIRGQDSYNSPLHF. CDR3 coding DNA: TGTGCCATCAGGGGACAGGACTCCTATAATTCACCCCTCCACTTT.

The V gene is TRBV6-5, the J gene TRBJ1-4; D is possibly TRBD1 (5 bases). The germline V gene encodes CDR1 MNHEY and CDR2 SVGAGI. The length of the CDR3 is 15 residues. V was cut by 5 bases and J by 2 bases, with 12 bases left in between. The CDR3: CASSPQGSTNEKLFF. CDR3 bases: TGTGCCAGCAGTCCCCAGGGTTCGACTAATGAAAAACTGTTTTTT.

The rearrangement links TRBV10-3 to TRBJ1-2; TRBD1 matches 9 bases. Unmatched junction bases numbered 5, after V lost 4 bases and J lost 2 bases. The CDR3 has 15 residues. Germline loops: CDR1 ENHRY, CDR2 SYGVKD. Here the CDR3 DNA reads TGTGCCATCAGTGCCGGGACAGGGTTCAACTATGGCTACACCTTC. It codes for CAISAGTGFNYGYTF.

The gene calls are TRBV7-8 and TRBJ1-4; D not certain. The V gene lost 5 bases and the J gene lost 16 bases, with 26 bases spanning the gap. Germline CDR1 is SGHVS and CDR2 is FQNEAQ. This CDR3 region has 15 residues. The CDR3 region has the DNA TGTGCCAGCAGCCTGACTGATCTCGAACCCCGAAGCACGTTTTTT. Amino acid sequence: CASSLTDLEPRSTFF.

This clone has just a few counts. J is TRBJ1-6 and V is TRBV6-5, with 7 bases identical to TRBD1. CDR1 and CDR2 (germline): MNHEY, SVGAGI. This CDR3 has 13 residues. Unmatched junction bases numbered 5, after V lost 6 bases and J lost 9 bases. CDR3 region: CASRVTGSSPLHF. The CDR3 DNA follows: TGTGCCAGCAGGGTGACAGGGTCTTCACCCCTCCACTTT.

This chain joins TRBV19 and TRBJ2-7, with D possibly being TRBD2 (6 bases). The germline V gene encodes CDR1 LNHDA and CDR2 SQIVND (reference sequence). This CDR3 contains 14 residues. V dropped 3 bases and J dropped 3 bases, with 12 bases sitting between them. Here the CDR3 reads CASSIGGKDYEQYF. The CDR3 DNA is TGTGCCAGTAGTATTGGCGGGAAAGACTACGAGCAGTACTTC. The whole variable domain, remainder taken from reference TRBV19 and TRBJ2-7, is DGGITQSPKYLFRKEGQNVTLSCEQNLNHDAMYWYRQDPGQGLRLIYYSQIVNDFQKGDIAEGYSVSREKKESFPLTVTSAQKNPTAFYLCASSIGGKDYEQYFGPGTRLTVT.

The chain has TRBV28 and TRBJ1-1; D possibly corresponds to TRBD1 (6 bases). The germline V gene has CDR1 MDHEN and CDR2 SYDVKM. This CDR3 is built from 12 residues. The V end lost 6 bases, the J end lost 4 bases, and 9 bases lay between the germline ends. DNA for the CDR3: TGTGCCAGCAGACAGGGATTCACTGAAGCTTTCTTT. Encoded protein: CASRQGFTEAFF.

This clone was detected a few times. This chain connects TRBV5-1 to TRBJ1-1, with 10 bases lining up with TRBD1. CDR1 and CDR2 from the germline V gene are SGHRS and YFSETQ. With V trimmed by 5 bases and J by 0 bases, 13 bases remained unmatched. The CDR3 has 18 amino acids. The CDR3 is CASSWDRQGATMNTEAFF. CDR3 nucleotide sequence: TGCGCCAGCAGTTGGGATAGACAGGGGGCGACGATGAACACTGAAGCTTTCTTT.

The chain has TRBV7-9 and TRBJ1-4; tentative D call: TRBD1 (5 bases). The CDR3 spans 14 residues. The germline V gene has CDR1 SEHNR and CDR2 FQNEAQ (reference sequence). V was cut by 3 bases and J by 8 bases, with 13 bases left in between. The CDR3, as DNA: TGTGCCAGCAGCTTTACCCAGGGAAGGGAAAAACTGTTTTTT. This encodes CASSFTQGREKLFF.

The chain joins TRBV5-1 to TRBJ1-4; D possibly corresponds to TRBD1 (5 bases). V was clipped by 7 bases and J by 6 bases, with 31 bases between them. This CDR3 is built from 19 residues. CDR1 is SGHRS and CDR2 is YFSETQ in the germline V gene. CDR3 nucleotide sequence: TGCGCCAGCCCCTCTGAGGGGACGGAGGGATATAACACACATGAAAAACTGTTTTTT. It yields the protein CASPSEGTEGYNTHEKLFF. Drawing the rest from reference TRBV5-1 and TRBJ1-4, the complete variable domain is KAGVTQTPRYLIKTRGQQVTLSCSPISGHRSVSWYQQTPGQGLQFLFEYFSETQRNKGNFPGRFSGRQFSNSRSEMNVSTLELGDSALYLCASPSEGTEGYNTHEKLFFGSGTQLSVL.

This clone is medium-sized within its sample. The chain combines TRBV19 with TRBJ1-1; D call uncertain. The V end lost 3 bases, the J end lost 4 bases, and 15 bases lay between the germline ends. The CDR3 runs to 15 residues. CDR1 is LNHDA, CDR2 SQIVND, per germline (reference sequence). The CDR3 nucleotides are TGTGCCAGTAGTATGTCATCCAATCAGGCCACTGAAGCTTTCTTT. It is translated as CASSMSSNQATEAFF.

J is TRBJ1-4 and V is TRBV5-1; D is undetermined. Germline-derived CDR1 and CDR2 are SGHRS and YFSETQ. V lost 4 bases to trimming and J lost 5 bases, with 18 bases between them. This CDR3 has 16 amino acids. The CDR3 protein is CASSLEGRGDNEKLFF. The CDR3 DNA is TGCGCCAGCAGCCTCGAAGGGAGAGGTGACAATGAAAAACTGTTTTTT.

The chain combines TRBV5-1 with TRBJ2-2; 7 bases are a match to TRBD1. The germline gives CDR1 SGHRS, CDR2 YFSETQ. Trimming took 2 bases from V and 5 from J; bases not matched to a gene: 3. The CDR3 length is 14 residues. The CDR3 region is CASSFRGHTGELFF. CDR3 in DNA: TGCGCCAGCAGCTTTAGGGGGCATACCGGGGAGCTGTTTTTT.

This clone was observed once. J is TRBJ1-5 and V is TRBV16; D may be TRBD1 (5 bases). This CDR3 region has 11 residues. V was shortened by 5 bases and J by 11 bases, with 10 bases between the two germline ends. From germline, CDR1 is KGHSY and CDR2 FQNENV. The CDR3 reads CASSYEGAQHF. Written as DNA, the CDR3 is TGTGCCAGCAGCTATGAAGGGGCCCAGCATTTT.

The rearrangement uses TRBV5-6 and TRBJ2-2, with 7 bases identical to TRBD1. V trimming: 3 bases; J trimming: 5 bases; junction bases outside the gene matches: 7. The V gene's germline CDR1 is SGHDT and CDR2 YYEEEE. The CDR3 covers 15 residues. CDR3 amino acids: CASSSGQYHTGELFF. The DNA of the CDR3 is TGTGCCAGCAGCTCGGGACAGTACCATACCGGGGAGCTGTTTTTT.